Listed here are 30 T cell receptor beta chains from one sample, sequenced in a study of blood T cells in healthy people across ages. Together with a sample-barcoded 5' primer, a J-beta primer mix was included in a second PCR lasting about 7 to 11 cycles. Using its own MiXCR run on the 5' RACE reads, TCRdb lists one record per CDR3 protein. The table records under 2,000,000 distinct CDR3 sequences, about 50% of them present only once. Sequencing input: blood. These receptors came from a woman aged 40 to 55 in good health.

This chain connects TRBV12-3 or TRBV12-4 to TRBJ2-3, with D perhaps TRBD1 (6 bases). The germline V and J ends were trimmed by 2 bases and 2 bases, with 14 bases remaining between them. The CDR3 covers 16 residues. The CDR3 bases are TGTGCCAGCAGTTTATATCCAGGGGTGTTCACAGATACGCAGTATTTT. It is translated as CASSLYPGVFTDTQYF.

The chain has TRBV4-1 and TRBJ2-5; unclear D gene. V was trimmed by 0 bases and J by 2 bases, leaving 13 bases between them. This CDR3 region has 16 residues. Germline V lookup: CDR1 MGHRA, CDR2 YSYEKL. The CDR3 protein is CASSQEVGAEQETQYF. The CDR3 nucleotides are TGCGCCAGCAGCCAAGAAGTCGGAGCCGAGCAAGAGACCCAGTACTTC.

The rearrangement joins TRBV7-9 to TRBJ2-5; 7 nucleotides agree with TRBD2. This CDR3 region has 12 residues. J gave up 7 bases and V 10 bases, and 9 bases lay outside the gene matches. Per the germline V gene, CDR1 is SEHNR and CDR2 is FQNEAQ (reference sequence). The CDR3 protein is CATYPASGTQYF. The CDR3 DNA reads TGTGCCACCTACCCCGCTAGCGGGACCCAGTACTTC.

This clonotype was detected a few times. The rearrangement uses TRBV9 and TRBJ1-2; D is perhaps TRBD1 (5 bases). CDR1 and CDR2 from the germline V gene are SGDLS and YYNGEE. Trimming left V 4 bases short and J 7 bases short, with 17 bases between. The CDR3 consists of 14 residues. In DNA, the CDR3 is TGTGCCAGCAGCCGGGGGGGACTGACTATTGGCTACACCTTC. Protein: CASSRGGLTIGYTF.

This clonotype has a single count. The rearrangement joins TRBV20-1 to TRBJ2-1, with TRBD2 matching over 11 bases. The ends lost 0 bases at V and 9 bases at J; junction bases unmatched: 7. The V gene's germline CDR1 is DFQATT and CDR2 SNEGSKA (reference sequence). This CDR3 comprises 15 residues. CDR3 residues: CSARDISGGALEQFF. CDR3 coding DNA: TGCAGTGCTAGAGACATTAGCGGGGGGGCTCTTGAGCAGTTCTTC.

The V gene is TRBV20-1, the J gene TRBJ2-5; 10 nucleotides agree with TRBD2. CDR1 DFQATT and CDR2 SNEGSKA come from the germline V gene (reference sequence). The CDR3 is made up of 16 amino acids. The junction had 8 bases not matched to a gene; V was cut back by 3 bases and J by 1 base. The DNA of the CDR3 is TGCAGTGCTAGGGCAAATAGCGGGGGGACCCAAGAGACCCAGTACTTC. Its protein product is CSARANSGGTQETQYF.

The table lists this clonotype with a few counts. The chain joins TRBV5-1 to TRBJ2-5; 7 positions agree with TRBD1. CDR3 size: 15 residues. Per germline, CDR1 SGHRS and CDR2 YFSETQ. Trimming at V came to 0 bases and at J to 5 bases, leaving 7 bases not matched to a gene. For the CDR3, the DNA is TGCGCCAGCAGCTTGGCACAAACAGGGGTCGAGACCCAGTACTTC. Translated: CASSLAQTGVETQYF.

The chain couples TRBV2 to TRBJ1-5, with no clear D. Germline values: CDR1 SNHLY, CDR2 FYNNEI. The CDR3 consists of 14 residues. V lost 5 bases and J lost 0, with 8 bases in between. The CDR3 spells CASSLEYSNQPQHF. As DNA, the CDR3 is TGTGCCAGCAGTTTAGAATATAGCAATCAGCCCCAGCATTTT.

The chain recombines TRBV6-5 with TRBJ1-1; 8 bases align to TRBD1. The CDR3 loop spans 16 amino acids. Per germline, CDR1 MNHEY and CDR2 SVGAGI. V dropped 0 bases and J dropped 5; count of bases not matched to a gene: 8. DNA of the CDR3: TGTGCCAGCAGTTACTCCTCCGGACAGGGACGAACTGAAGCTTTCTTT. It encodes CASSYSSGQGRTEAFF.

CDR3: CSADRAPRNIQYF. CDR3 bases: TGCAGTGCTGACCGGGCCCCCAGAAACATTCAGTACTTC. This chain links TRBV20-1 with TRBJ2-4; D not resolved. CDR3 length: 13 amino acids. The ends were cut back, 5 bases at V and 6 bases at J, with 14 bases in the middle. Germline assignment: CDR1 DFQATT and CDR2 SNEGSKA (reference sequence).

The rearrangement uses TRBV20-1 and TRBJ2-5; 7 bases are shared with TRBD1. V lost 2 bases and J lost 11; bases outside the gene matches: 14. From germline, CDR1 is DFQATT and CDR2 SNEGSKA (reference sequence). The CDR3 covers 14 residues. The DNA for the CDR3 is TGCAGTGCTAGACCCCAGGGGGTCTCCTACGGGCAGTACTTC. It is translated as CSARPQGVSYGQYF.

CDR3 in DNA: TGTGCCTCCTCGAGTACGGGACAGTTTCAAGAGACCCAGTACTTC. As protein: CASSSTGQFQETQYF. The V gene is TRBV7-8, the J gene TRBJ2-5, with TRBD1 identical over 7 bases. The germline V gene encodes CDR1 SGHVS and CDR2 FQNEAQ. This CDR3 is 15 amino acids long. V dropped 11 bases and J dropped 2; count of bases not matched to a gene: 14.

Comment on this clonotype: A read error may produce the germline difference seen at one junction end. Here the CDR3 DNA reads TGTGCCAACAGTTTGGTTAATGAGCAGTTCTTC. It yields the protein CANSLVNEQFF. This chain links TRBV6-2 or TRBV6-3 with TRBJ2-1, with unresolved D. The CDR3 loop spans 11 amino acids. The V gene's germline CDR1 is MNHEY and CDR2 SVGEGT.

The gene calls are TRBV3-1 and TRBJ2-3; D remains unclear. Germline CDR1 is LGHDT and CDR2 is YNNKEL (reference sequence). The CDR3 spans 14 residues. Trimming shortened V by 4 bases and J by 5 bases, and 13 bases separated the two germline ends. The CDR3 spells CASSLRLRGDTQYF. For the CDR3, the DNA is TGTGCCAGCAGCCTTCGACTCCGCGGAGATACGCAGTATTTT.

The V and J genes are TRBV18 and TRBJ2-1; D possibly corresponds to TRBD1 (5 bases). The CDR3 runs to 14 residues. Trimming took 4 bases from V and 5 from J, leaving 12 bases between them. Germline CDR1 reads KGHSH; CDR2 reads LQKENI. The CDR3 nucleotides are TGTGCCAGCTCACGACTCGACAGTAACAATGAGCAGTTCTTC. It specifies CASSRLDSNNEQFF.

This clonotype was picked up a small number of times. This chain links TRBV7-2 with TRBJ2-4, with no clear D. Germline V gene lookup returns CDR1 SGHTA and CDR2 FQGNSA. The CDR3 totals 15 residues. Trimming shortened V by 1 base and J by 8 bases, and 15 bases separated the two germline ends. The CDR3 DNA sequence: TGTGCCAGCAGCTTAGGGCTCGGCAGGCAATACATTCAGTACTTC. The encoded protein is CASSLGLGRQYIQYF.

This clonotype was seen only a few times. V usage is TRBV20-1 and J usage is TRBJ2-1; TRBD2 might be the D (5 bases). This CDR3 contains 15 residues. The V gene lost 6 bases and the J gene lost 3 bases, with 18 bases spanning the gap. Germline lookup yields CDR1 DFQATT and CDR2 SNEGSKA (reference sequence). The CDR3 sequence: CSASPRSGSYNEQFF. In nucleotides, the CDR3 is TGCAGTGCCTCTCCTCGGTCGGGGAGCTACAATGAGCAGTTCTTC.

The chain links TRBV5-1 to TRBJ1-2; perhaps TRBD1 as D (5 bases). The CDR3 spans 14 residues. CDR1 SGHRS and CDR2 YFSETQ come from the germline V gene. The V end was cut by 0 bases, the J end by 5 bases, with 11 bases between. The DNA for the CDR3 is TGCGCCAGCAGCTTGGGAGGGACCTATTATGGCTACACCTTC. The encoded protein is CASSLGGTYYGYTF.

CDR3 region: CSVPGGPGNEQFF. CDR3 DNA: TGCAGTGTTCCGGGGGGGCCGGGCAATGAGCAGTTCTTC. The chain joins TRBV20-1 to TRBJ2-1, with 8 positions matching TRBD2. This CDR3 has 13 residues. V trimming: 7 bases; J trimming: 6 bases; junction bases outside the gene matches: 8. Germline V gene lookup returns CDR1 DFQATT and CDR2 SNEGSKA (reference sequence).

This clonotype was detected only a few times. Here the CDR3 reads CASSYLDSTEAFF. DNA of the CDR3: TGTGCCAGCAGCTACCTGGACAGCACTGAAGCTTTCTTT. V is TRBV7-9 and J is TRBJ1-1; possible D gene TRBD1, 6 bases. This CDR3 spans 13 amino acids. Germline V lookup: CDR1 SEHNR, CDR2 FQNEAQ (reference sequence). V shed 4 bases and J shed 4 bases, with 10 bases lying between them.

This clonotype was found a few times. The rearrangement uses TRBV6-6 and TRBJ1-2; 11 bases agree with TRBD1. The germline CDR1 and CDR2 sequences are MNHNY and SVGAGI (reference sequence). Trimming took 6 bases from V and 6 from J; bases not matched to a gene: 12. There are 16 residues in the CDR3. CDR3: CASSKGQGVGIHGYTF. The CDR3 DNA reads as TGTGCCAGCAGCAAGGGACAGGGGGTGGGTATACATGGCTACACCTTC.

The chain carries TRBV4-2 and TRBJ1-4; tentative D call: TRBD1 (5 bases). The V and J ends lost 6 bases and 16 bases respectively, with 18 bases between them. Germline assignment: CDR1 LGHNA and CDR2 YNFKEQ. The CDR3 loop spans 12 amino acids. CDR3 sequence reads: CASSLSIGTTFF. CDR3 bases: TGTGCCAGCAGTCTTTCTATCGGGACCACGTTTTTT.

This clonotype appeared a single time. The chain uses TRBV4-3 and TRBJ2-1; 11 nucleotides match TRBD2. V was pared by 0 bases and J by 1 base, with 14 bases of the junction left unmatched. The CDR3 runs 21 residues. The germline V gene has CDR1 LGHNA and CDR2 YSLEER. DNA of the CDR3: TGCGCCAGCAGCCAAGATTTTAGGACTAGCGGGTCCTCCTGGTCCTACAATGAGCAGTTCTTC. Its protein is CASSQDFRTSGSSWSYNEQFF.

The chain has TRBV5-4 and TRBJ1-1, with D tentatively TRBD1 (5 bases). Germline CDR1 is SGHNT and CDR2 is YYREEE (reference sequence). Trimming took off 1 base at V and 1 base at J, with 17 bases between the two ends. This CDR3 region has 17 residues. The chain's CDR3 is CASSLKGPTGPNTEAFF. CDR3 nucleotide sequence: TGTGCCAGCAGCTTGAAGGGGCCTACGGGACCGAACACTGAAGCTTTCTTT.

The chain recombines TRBV7-2 with TRBJ1-2; TRBD1 might be the D (5 bases). V dropped 7 bases and J dropped 3 bases, with 15 bases sitting between them. This CDR3 comprises 14 residues. CDR1 and CDR2 (germline): SGHTA, FQGNSA. As DNA, the CDR3 is TGTGCCAGCAAGTTAATAGGGGTGGACTATGGCTACACCTTC. This sequence encodes CASKLIGVDYGYTF.

This clonotype turned up a few times. CDR3 sequence (DNA): TGCGCCAGCAGGCCCCCAAGGCTACCAGAGACCCAGTACTTC. Protein sequence: CASRPPRLPETQYF. V is TRBV5-1 and J is TRBJ2-5; D gene uncertain. Germline CDR1 reads SGHRS; CDR2 reads YFSETQ. This CDR3 is 14 amino acids long. Trimming removed 5 bases at V and 4 bases at J, with 15 bases between.

J is TRBJ1-2 and V is TRBV4-3, with unresolved D. The CDR3 totals 14 residues. V dropped 4 bases and J dropped 0 bases, with 9 bases sitting between them. Germline assignment: CDR1 LGHNA and CDR2 YSLEER. The CDR3 region is CASSPSGPNYGYTF. The DNA of the CDR3 is TGCGCCAGCAGCCCGAGTGGCCCTAACTATGGCTACACCTTC.

Concerning this clonotype: The junction differs from germline at one of its ends, possibly a read error. The chain combines TRBV9 with TRBJ1-2; 8 bases are shared with TRBD1. The germline CDR1 and CDR2 sequences are SGDLS and YYNGEE. This CDR3 is built from 19 residues. This CDR3 is CTSSVAVDQGANVVYGYTF. The CDR3 DNA sequence: TGTACCAGCAGCGTAGCTGTTGATCAGGGGGCCAACGTTGTGTATGGCTACACCTTC. The variable domain in full, with the rest retrieved from reference TRBV9 and TRBJ1-2, is DSGVTQTPKHLITATGQRVTLRCSPRSGDLSVYWYQQSLDQGLQFLIQYYNGEERAKGNILERFSAQQFPDLHSELNLSSLELGDSALYFCTSSVAVDQGANVVYGYTFGSGTRLTVV.

The rearrangement links TRBV9 to TRBJ2-3, with TRBD2 matching over 7 bases. V gave up 0 bases and J gave up 4 bases; unmatched junction bases: 11. CDR3 length: 17 residues. Germline values: CDR1 SGDLS, CDR2 YYNGEE. This CDR3 reads CASSVELAGPFPDTQYF. CDR3 nucleotides: TGTGCCAGCAGCGTAGAATTAGCGGGCCCCTTCCCAGATACGCAGTATTTT. Using reference TRBV9 and TRBJ2-3 for the parts outside the CDR3, the full variable domain is DSGVTQTPKHLITATGQRVTLRCSPRSGDLSVYWYQQSLDQGLQFLIQYYNGEERAKGNILERFSAQQFPDLHSELNLSSLELGDSALYFCASSVELAGPFPDTQYFGPGTRLTVL.

The table lists this clonotype with a few counts. This chain joins TRBV20-1 and TRBJ2-7, with D perhaps given as TRBD1 or TRBD2 (5 bases each). The CDR3 length is 13 residues. Germline V gene lookup returns CDR1 DFQATT and CDR2 SNEGSKA (reference sequence). Trimming pared 3 bases from V and 2 bases from J, leaving 11 bases between. CDR3 nucleotides: TGCAGTGCTAGGACAGAGGAGGCCTACGAGCAGTACTTC. Protein sequence: CSARTEEAYEQYF.